This T cell receptor beta chain came from a study of identical twins. Findings and caveats of the study: Twin pairs' shared out-of-frame alpha sequences were enriched in low generation probability. Insertions ran lower in abundant cord blood beta clonotypes, though not in memory repertoires.

The CDR3 runs to 15 residues. Per the germline V gene, CDR1 is SGHDT and CDR2 is YYEEEE. V lost 3 bases and J lost 3, with 13 bases in between. A few counts support this clonotype. The target antigen is unknown. Unique molecular identifiers were present on the cDNA, which also gained a universal primer site by template switching. TCRdb recomputed calls from the 5' RACE reads with MiXCR, one row per CDR3 protein. This sample carries 420,000 or so distinct CDR3 sequences, 15% to 20% of them seen once, and the ten largest clones take roughly an eighth. Sequencing was done on a sample of naive T cells sorted from blood. The origin of this receptor is a man between 50 and 59 years old in good health. The rearrangement links TRBV5-6 to TRBJ2-1; perhaps D is TRBD1 or TRBD2 (5 bases each). The DNA of the CDR3 is TGTGCCAGCAGCTGGGACCAGGGATACTACAATGAGCAGTTCTTC. It translates to CASSWDQGYYNEQFF.